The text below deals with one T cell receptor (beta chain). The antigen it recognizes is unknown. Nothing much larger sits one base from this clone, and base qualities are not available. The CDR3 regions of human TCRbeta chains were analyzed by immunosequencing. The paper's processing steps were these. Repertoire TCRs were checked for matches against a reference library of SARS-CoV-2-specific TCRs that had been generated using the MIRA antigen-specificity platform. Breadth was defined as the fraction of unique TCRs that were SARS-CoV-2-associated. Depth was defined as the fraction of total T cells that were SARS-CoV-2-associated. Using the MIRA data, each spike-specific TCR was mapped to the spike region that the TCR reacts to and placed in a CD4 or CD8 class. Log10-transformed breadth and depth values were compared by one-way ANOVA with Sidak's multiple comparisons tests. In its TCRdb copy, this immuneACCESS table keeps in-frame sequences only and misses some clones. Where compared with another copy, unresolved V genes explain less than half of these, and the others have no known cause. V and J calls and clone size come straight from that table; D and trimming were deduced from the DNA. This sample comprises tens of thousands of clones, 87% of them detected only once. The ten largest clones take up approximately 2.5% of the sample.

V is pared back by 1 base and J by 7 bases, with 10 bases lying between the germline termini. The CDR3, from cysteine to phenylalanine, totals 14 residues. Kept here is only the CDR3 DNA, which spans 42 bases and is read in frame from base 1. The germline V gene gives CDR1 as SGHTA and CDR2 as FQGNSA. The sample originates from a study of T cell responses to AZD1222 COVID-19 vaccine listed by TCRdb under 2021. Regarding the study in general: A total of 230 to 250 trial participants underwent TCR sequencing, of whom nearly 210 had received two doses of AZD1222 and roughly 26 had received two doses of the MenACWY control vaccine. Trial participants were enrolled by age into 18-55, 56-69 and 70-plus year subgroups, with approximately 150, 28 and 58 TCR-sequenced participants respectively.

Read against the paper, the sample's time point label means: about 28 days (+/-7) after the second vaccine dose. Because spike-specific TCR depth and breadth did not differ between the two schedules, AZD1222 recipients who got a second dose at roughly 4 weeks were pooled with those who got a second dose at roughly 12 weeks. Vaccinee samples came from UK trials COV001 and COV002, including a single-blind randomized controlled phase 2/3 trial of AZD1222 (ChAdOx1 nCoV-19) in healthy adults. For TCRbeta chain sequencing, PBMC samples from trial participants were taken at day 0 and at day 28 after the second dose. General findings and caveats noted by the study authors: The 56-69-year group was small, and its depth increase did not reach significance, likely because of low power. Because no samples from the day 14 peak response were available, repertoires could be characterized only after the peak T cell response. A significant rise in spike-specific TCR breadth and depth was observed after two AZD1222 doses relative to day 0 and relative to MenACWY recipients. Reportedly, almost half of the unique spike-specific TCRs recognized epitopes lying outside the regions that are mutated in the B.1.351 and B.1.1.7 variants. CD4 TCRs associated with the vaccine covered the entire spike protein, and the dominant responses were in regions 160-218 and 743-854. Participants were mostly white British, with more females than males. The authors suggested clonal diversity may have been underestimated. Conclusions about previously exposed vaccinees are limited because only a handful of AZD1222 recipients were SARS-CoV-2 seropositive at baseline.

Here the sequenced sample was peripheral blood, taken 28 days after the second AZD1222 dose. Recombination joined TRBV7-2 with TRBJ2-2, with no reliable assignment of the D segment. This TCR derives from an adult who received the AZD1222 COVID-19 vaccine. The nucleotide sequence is TGTGCCAGCAGCTTAGATGGGCGTGTCGGGGAGCTGTTTTTT. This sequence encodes CASSLDGRVGELFF. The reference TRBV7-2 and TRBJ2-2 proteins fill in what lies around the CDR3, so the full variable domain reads GAGVSQSPSNKVTEKGKDVELRCDPISGHTALYWYRQSLGQGLEFLIYFQGNSAPDKSGLPSDRFSAERTGGSVSTLTIQRTQQEDSAVYLCASSLDGRVGELFFGEGSRLTVL.